What follows are 19 T cell receptor beta chains derived from one specimen sequenced in a study of blood T cells in healthy people across ages (dated by TCRdb to 2014 to 2015). Library method: 5' RACE. The listed sequencing device is Illumina HiSeq 2500. The second PCR ran for roughly 7 to 11 cycles and used a J-beta primer mix along with a sample-barcoded 5' primer. TCRdb cleaned the public reads at Q25 with fastp, built clones with MiXCR and kept in-frame beta chains. When rows share a CDR3 protein, they turn into one entry using the most common DNA and genes. The sample table records roughly 570,000 distinct CDR3 sequences; 25% to 30% of these occur just once. 18% of the sample belongs to the ten largest clones. The material sequenced was blood. The receptors stem from a woman between 65 and 79 years old in good health.

This clonotype was counted between two and nine times. The chain combines TRBV7-3 with TRBJ1-1, with TRBD1 matching over 8 bases. Germline lookup yields CDR1 SGHTA and CDR2 FQGTGA. The CDR3 runs to 13 residues. V was pared by 10 bases and J by 1 base, with 5 bases of the junction left unmatched. The CDR3 DNA reads as TGTGCCACCAAGGGACAGGCGAACACTGAAGCTTTCTTT. Protein: CATKGQANTEAFF.

This clonotype was found a few times. This chain joins TRBV6-6 and TRBJ2-7, with D possibly matching TRBD2 (6 bases). Germline V gene data show CDR1 as MNHNY and CDR2 as SVGAGI (reference sequence). V dropped 6 bases and J dropped 8 bases, with 14 bases sitting between them. The CDR3 is 12 residues long. In nucleotides, the CDR3 is TGTGCCAGCAGCAACGGGGGTGTCAAGCAGTACTTC. The encoded protein is CASSNGGVKQYF.

The CDR3 loop is CASSFTQLAGDPDTQYF. CDR3 nucleotide sequence: TGTGCCAGCAGTTTCACCCAACTAGCGGGGGATCCAGATACGCAGTATTTT. The chain employs TRBV27 and TRBJ2-3; 11 bases line up with TRBD2. This CDR3 spans 17 amino acids. V shed 3 bases, J shed 4 bases, and the junction held 9 bases outside the gene matches. Germline CDR1 reads MNHEY; CDR2 reads SMNVEV (reference sequence).

The J gene is TRBJ2-7, the V gene TRBV7-9; TRBD1 aligns across 9 bases. With 1 base clipped from V and 6 bases from J, the junction kept 4 bases outside the gene matches. Germline lookup yields CDR1 SEHNR and CDR2 FQNEAQ (reference sequence). The CDR3 spans 14 residues. The CDR3 coding sequence is TGTGCCAGCAGCTTAGGGACAGGGGAGCGCGAGCAGTACTTC. This gives the protein CASSLGTGEREQYF. The variable domain in full, with the rest retrieved from reference TRBV7-9 and TRBJ2-7, is DTGVSQNPRHKITKRGQNVTFRCDPISEHNRLYWYRQTLGQGPEFLTYFQNEAQLEKSRLLSDRFSAERPKGSFSTLEIQRTEQGDSAMYLCASSLGTGEREQYFGPGTRLTVT.

There are a few counts of this clonotype. The rearrangement links TRBV7-9 to TRBJ2-7; 9 bases are shared with TRBD1. The CDR3 has 12 amino acids. Germline loops: CDR1 SEHNR, CDR2 FQNEAQ (reference sequence). The trim removed 5 bases at V and 12 bases at J, leaving 8 bases unmatched. CDR3 DNA sequence: TGTGCCAGCAGCACGGGACAGGGAGAAACGTACTTC. Its protein is CASSTGQGETYF.

In the case of this clonotype: This sequence may be a read error, since a much larger clone differs from it by one base. V gene TRBV9 combines with J gene TRBJ2-3, with D unclear. Germline CDR1 and CDR2: SGDLS and YYNGEE. The CDR3 extends over 11 amino acids. The V and J ends lost 0 bases and 5 bases respectively, with 1 base between them. The CDR3 DNA sequence: TGTGCCAGCAGCGTAGAAGATACGCAGTATTTT. Amino acids: CASSVEDTQYF.

This clonotype was counted between two and nine times. The rearrangement joins TRBV3-1 to TRBJ1-1, with D hard to call. This CDR3 has 14 residues. The V end was cut by 3 bases, the J end by 0 bases, with 8 bases between. CDR1 is LGHDT and CDR2 is YNNKEL in the germline V gene (reference sequence). CDR3 DNA sequence: TGTGCCAGCAGCCACTATGCTTTGAACACTGAAGCTTTCTTT. Protein: CASSHYALNTEAFF.

The chain couples TRBV20-1 to TRBJ2-1; the D is unclear. The DNA end favors TRBJ2-7, so the J call may be wrong. CDR3 length: 12 residues. CDR1 DFQATT and CDR2 SNEGSKA come from the germline V gene (reference sequence). For the CDR3, the DNA is TGCAGTGCTAGAGACCCAATGCTGGGGCAGTACTTC. This sequence encodes CSARDPMLGQYF.

Only a few counts were recorded for this clonotype. The chain has TRBV9 and TRBJ1-2, with TRBD1 identical over 12 bases. Germline V CDR1 and CDR2: SGDLS, YYNGEE. The CDR3 loop spans 15 amino acids. After removal of 4 bases from V and 6 bases from J, the junction contained 7 bases not matched to a gene. The chain's CDR3 is CASSTRDRGLHGYTF. Written as DNA, the CDR3 is TGTGCCAGCAGCACCCGGGACAGGGGGCTTCATGGCTACACCTTC.

This clonotype was recorded a few times. This chain connects TRBV10-3 to TRBJ2-1; 11 bases are shared with TRBD2. There are 15 residues in the CDR3. The germline CDR1 and CDR2 sequences are ENHRY and SYGVKD. The ends lost 0 bases at V and 10 bases at J; junction bases unmatched: 5. The CDR3 loop is CAISESTSGGGEQFF. The CDR3 DNA follows: TGTGCCATCAGTGAGTCCACTAGCGGGGGTGGAGAGCAGTTCTTC.

The chain links TRBV7-8 to TRBJ2-7; D may be TRBD1 or TRBD2 (5 bases each). CDR1 is SGHVS, CDR2 FQNEAQ, per germline. V was clipped by 8 bases and J by 2 bases, with 22 bases between them. The CDR3 is 16 amino acids. CDR3 residues: CASGKIQWDGTYEQYF. CDR3 coding DNA: TGTGCCAGCGGGAAAATTCAATGGGACGGAACCTACGAGCAGTACTTC.

This clonotype was counted only a few times. The V call is TRBV12-3 or TRBV12-4, the J call TRBJ1-6, with D tentatively TRBD1 (5 bases). This CDR3 spans 15 amino acids. Trimming removed 2 bases from V and 4 bases from J, with 9 bases in between. The CDR3 nucleotides read TGTGCCAGCAGTTTACCAGGGACTTATAATTCACCCCTCCACTTT. This codes for CASSLPGTYNSPLHF.

This clonotype was counted only a few times. The chain joins TRBV7-2 to TRBJ2-7; D might be TRBD1 (6 bases). V lost 0 bases and J lost 3, with 9 bases in between. The CDR3 length is 14 residues. Per germline, CDR1 SGHTA and CDR2 FQGNSA. DNA for the CDR3: TGTGCCAGCAGCTTAGCCAGGGGCGTCTACGAGCAGTACTTC. Protein sequence: CASSLARGVYEQYF.

The rearrangement joins TRBV19 to TRBJ1-1; D perhaps matches TRBD1 (5 bases). CDR3 size: 14 residues. Between the trimmed V and J ends, which lost 5 bases and 3 bases, there was a span of 13 bases. The V gene's germline CDR1 is LNHDA and CDR2 SQIVND (reference sequence). The CDR3 here is CASSVAREHTEAFF. The CDR3, as DNA: TGTGCCAGTAGTGTAGCCAGGGAACACACTGAAGCTTTCTTT.

In its sample, this clonotype was seen once. The chain is built from TRBV10-3 and TRBJ2-7, with D perhaps assigned TRBD1 or TRBD2 (7 bases each). This CDR3 contains 16 residues. V lost 5 bases to trimming and J lost 1 base, with 18 bases between them. Germline CDR1 and CDR2: ENHRY and SYGVKD. The CDR3 nucleotides are TGTGCCATCAGTACCCGGGGGGACAGTATGTCCTACGAGCAGTACTTC. Amino acids: CAISTRGDSMSYEQYF.

This chain uses TRBV20-1 with TRBJ1-5, with 9 positions matching TRBD1. V lost 3 bases to trimming and J lost 3 bases; unmatched junction nucleotides: 6. This CDR3 has 15 amino acids. The V gene's germline CDR1 is DFQATT and CDR2 SNEGSKA (reference sequence). The DNA of the CDR3 is TGCAGTGCTAGCCCGGGACAGGGAAACAATCAGCCCCAGCATTTT. It encodes CSASPGQGNNQPQHF.

This clonotype came up a few times. The rearrangement uses TRBV5-1 and TRBJ2-1; TRBD2 matches at 14 bases. This CDR3 comprises 14 residues. The trim removed 5 bases at V and 10 bases at J, leaving 5 bases unmatched. Germline V gives CDR1 SGHRS, CDR2 YFSETQ. In DNA, the CDR3 is TGCGCCAGCAGTTCCGGGACTAGCGGGGGAGAGCAGTTCTTC. This sequence encodes CASSSGTSGGEQFF.

The sample holds one count of this clonotype. The chain combines TRBV10-3 with TRBJ2-1, with 7 bases aligning to TRBD1. The V segment lost 0 bases and the J segment 4 bases; nucleotides outside the gene matches: 9. This CDR3 contains 17 residues. Germline V lookup: CDR1 ENHRY, CDR2 SYGVKD. CDR3 sequence reads: CAISESNRGDWYNEQFF. DNA of the CDR3: TGTGCCATCAGTGAGTCGAACAGGGGCGATTGGTACAATGAGCAGTTCTTC.

This clonotype occurred a few times. This CDR3 reads CSARVSREITDTQYF. The DNA for the CDR3 is TGCAGTGCTAGAGTTTCTAGGGAAATCACAGATACGCAGTATTTT. The chain links TRBV20-1 to TRBJ2-3, with D hard to call. Deletions cut 1 base from V and 2 bases from J, with 13 bases between. Germline assignment: CDR1 DFQATT and CDR2 SNEGSKA (reference sequence). The CDR3 consists of 15 residues.